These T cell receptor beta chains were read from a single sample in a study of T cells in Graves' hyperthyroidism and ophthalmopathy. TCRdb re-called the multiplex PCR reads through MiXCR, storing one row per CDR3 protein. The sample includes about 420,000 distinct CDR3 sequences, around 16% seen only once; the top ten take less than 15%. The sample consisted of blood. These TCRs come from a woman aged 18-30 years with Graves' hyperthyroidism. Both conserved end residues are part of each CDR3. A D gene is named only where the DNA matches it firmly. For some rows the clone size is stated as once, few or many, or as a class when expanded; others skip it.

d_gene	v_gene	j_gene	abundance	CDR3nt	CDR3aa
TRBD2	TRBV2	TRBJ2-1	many	TGTGCCAGCTCCCGAATAGGGCGGGAGGGCCCGAATGAGCAGTTCTTC	CASSRIGREGPNEQFF
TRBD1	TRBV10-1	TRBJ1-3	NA	TGCGCCAGCCACCACCGATGGGACAGGGGAAGTGGATCGAACACCATATATTTT	CASHHRWDRGSGSNTIYF
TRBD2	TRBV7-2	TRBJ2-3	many	TGTGCCAGCAGCTTAACTAGCGGTAGAGATACGCAGTATTTT	CASSLTSGRDTQYF
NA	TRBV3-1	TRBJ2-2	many	TGTGCCAGCAGCGGGGCCGATCAGAACACCGGGGAGCTGTTTTTT	CASSGADQNTGELFF
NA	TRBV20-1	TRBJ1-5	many	TGCAGTGCGACCCCAGGACAGACTTATCAGCCCCAGCATTTT	CSATPGQTYQPQHF
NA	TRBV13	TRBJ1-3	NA	TGTGCCAGCAGCTTTTGGGGTCAGGTCGGAAACACCATATATTTT	CASSFWGQVGNTIYF
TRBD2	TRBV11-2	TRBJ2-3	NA	TGTGCCAACAGCTTACGACCGCGGACTAGCGGGACCGCTAGCACAGATACGCAGTATTTT	CANSLRPRTSGTASTDTQYF
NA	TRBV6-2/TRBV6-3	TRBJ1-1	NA	TGTGCCAGCAGTTACACTGGACAGTCGAACACTGAAGCTTTCTTT	CASSYTGQSNTEAFF
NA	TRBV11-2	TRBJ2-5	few	TGTGCCAGCAGCCCATCTGGGAGGCCGGAGTACTTC	CASSPSGRPEYF
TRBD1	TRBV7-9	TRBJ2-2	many	TGTGCCAGCAGCCCGGACAGGGATGGAGTGGGGACCGGGGAGCTGTTTTTT	CASSPDRDGVGTGELFF
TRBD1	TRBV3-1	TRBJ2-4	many	TGTGCCAGCAGCCAAGAGGGACAGGGGGGTTACATTCAGTACTTC	CASSQEGQGGYIQYF
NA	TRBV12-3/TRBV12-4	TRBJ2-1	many	TGTGCCAGCAGTTTGGCCCGTAGGGGCGGGACGAATGAGCAGTTCTTC	CASSLARRGGTNEQFF
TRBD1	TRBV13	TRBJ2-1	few	TGTGCCAGCAGTTCAGCCGGGACAGGGATATACAATGAGCAGTTCTTC	CASSSAGTGIYNEQFF
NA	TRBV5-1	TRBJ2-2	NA	TGCGCCAGCAGCCAGCACCAGGGCAGGGGCACCGGGGAGCTGTTTTTT	CASSQHQGRGTGELFF
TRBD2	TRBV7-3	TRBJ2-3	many	TGTGCCAGCAGCTCCGGGACTAGCGGGAGAATGGTTACAGATACGCAGTATTTT	CASSSGTSGRMVTDTQYF
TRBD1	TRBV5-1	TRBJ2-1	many	TGCGCCAGCAGCTCACAGGGGGCGGATGAGCAGTTCTTC	CASSSQGADEQFF
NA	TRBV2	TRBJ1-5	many	TGTGCCAGCAGTGAAGCGACAGTTAATCAGCCCCAGCATTTT	CASSEATVNQPQHF
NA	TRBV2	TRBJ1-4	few	TGTGCCAGCAGAGCGATAGAAGTAGAAAAACTGTTTTTT	CASRAIEVEKLFF
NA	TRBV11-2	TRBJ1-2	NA	TGTGCCAGCAGCCCAGAGCCCGCGGCGGGGATCTATGGCTACACCTTC	CASSPEPAAGIYGYTF
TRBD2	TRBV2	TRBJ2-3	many	TGTGCCAGCGGCACTCCTAGCGGGATGAATACAGATACGCAGTATTTT	CASGTPSGMNTDTQYF
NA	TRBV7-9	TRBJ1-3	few	TGTGCCAGCAGCATACTTAACCGAGCTGGAAACACCATATATTTT	CASSILNRAGNTIYF
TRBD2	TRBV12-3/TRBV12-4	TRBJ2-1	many	TGTGCCAGCAGCCCCTACGGCTCCCTACTAGCGGGAGACAATGAGCAGTTCTTC	CASSPYGSLLAGDNEQFF
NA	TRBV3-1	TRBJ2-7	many	TGTGCCAGCAGCCAAACACAGGACTCCTACGAGCAGTACTTC	CASSQTQDSYEQYF
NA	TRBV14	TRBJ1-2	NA	TGTGCCAGCAGCCAAGCCCGGACAGACTATGGCTACACCTTC	CASSQARTDYGYTF
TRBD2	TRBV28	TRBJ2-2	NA	TGTGCCAGCAGTTTACCGACTAGCGGGAGGGTCGACACCGGGGAGCTGTTTTTT	CASSLPTSGRVDTGELFF
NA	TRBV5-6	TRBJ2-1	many	TGTGCCAGCAGCTTGGGGACCTACAACAATGAGCAGTTCTTC	CASSLGTYNNEQFF
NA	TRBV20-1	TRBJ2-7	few	TGCAGTGCCCCAAACCTCTACGGCAACGAGCAGTACTTC	CSAPNLYGNEQYF